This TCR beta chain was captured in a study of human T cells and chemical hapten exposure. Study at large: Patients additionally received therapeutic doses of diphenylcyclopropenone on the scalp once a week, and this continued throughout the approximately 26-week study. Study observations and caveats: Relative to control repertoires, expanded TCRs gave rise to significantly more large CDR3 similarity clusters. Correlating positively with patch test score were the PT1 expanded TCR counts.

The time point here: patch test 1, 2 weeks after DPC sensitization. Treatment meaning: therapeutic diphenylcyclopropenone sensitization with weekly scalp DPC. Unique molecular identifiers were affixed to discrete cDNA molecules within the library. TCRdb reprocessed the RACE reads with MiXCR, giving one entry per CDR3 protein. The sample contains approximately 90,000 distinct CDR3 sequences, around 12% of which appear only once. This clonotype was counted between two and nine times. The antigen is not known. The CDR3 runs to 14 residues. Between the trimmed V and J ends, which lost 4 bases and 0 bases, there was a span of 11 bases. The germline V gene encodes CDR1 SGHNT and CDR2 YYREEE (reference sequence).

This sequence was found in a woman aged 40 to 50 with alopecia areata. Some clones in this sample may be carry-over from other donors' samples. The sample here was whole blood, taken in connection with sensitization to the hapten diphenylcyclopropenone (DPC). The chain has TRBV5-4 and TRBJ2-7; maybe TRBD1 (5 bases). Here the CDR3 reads CASSPDIVSYEQYF. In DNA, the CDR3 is TGTGCCAGCAGCCCGGACATTGTCTCCTACGAGCAGTACTTC.